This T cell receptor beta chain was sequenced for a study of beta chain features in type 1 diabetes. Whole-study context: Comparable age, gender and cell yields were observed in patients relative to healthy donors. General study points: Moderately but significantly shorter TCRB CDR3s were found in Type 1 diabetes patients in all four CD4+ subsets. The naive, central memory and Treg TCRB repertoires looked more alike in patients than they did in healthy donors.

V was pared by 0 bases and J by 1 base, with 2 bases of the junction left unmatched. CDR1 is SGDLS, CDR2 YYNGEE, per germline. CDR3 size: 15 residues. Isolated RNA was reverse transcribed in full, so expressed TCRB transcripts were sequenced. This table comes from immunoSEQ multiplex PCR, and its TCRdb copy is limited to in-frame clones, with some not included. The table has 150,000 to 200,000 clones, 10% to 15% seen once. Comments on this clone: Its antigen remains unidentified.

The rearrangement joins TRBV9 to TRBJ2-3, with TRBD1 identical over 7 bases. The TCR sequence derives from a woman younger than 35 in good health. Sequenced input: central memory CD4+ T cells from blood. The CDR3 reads CASSVGQGRTDTQYF. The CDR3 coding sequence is TGTGCCAGCAGCGTAGGACAGGGCCGCACAGATACGCAGTATTTT.